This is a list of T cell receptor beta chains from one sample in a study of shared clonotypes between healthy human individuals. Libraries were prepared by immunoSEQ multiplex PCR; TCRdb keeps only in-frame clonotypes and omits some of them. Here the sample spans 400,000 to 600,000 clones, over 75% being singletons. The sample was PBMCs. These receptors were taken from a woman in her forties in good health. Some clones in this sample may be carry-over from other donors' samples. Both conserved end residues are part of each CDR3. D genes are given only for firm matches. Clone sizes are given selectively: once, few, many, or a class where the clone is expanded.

TGCAGCGGTACTCAGGGGGTATCACAAGAGACCCAGTACTTC | CSGTQGVSQETQYF | TRBJ2-5 | - | TRBD1 | TRBV29-1
TGTGCCAGCAGCCGACGGACGCAGGAAAAACTGTTTTTT | CASSRRTQEKLFF | TRBJ1-4 | - | - | TRBV7-8
TGTGCCTGGAGTCTTCCCCTATATCGGACAGGGGGGAACATTCAGTACTTC | CAWSLPLYRTGGNIQYF | TRBJ2-4 | - | TRBD1 | TRBV30
TGTGCCAGCAGCTTACCTCTAGGGAACACCGGGGAGCTGTTTTTT | CASSLPLGNTGELFF | TRBJ2-2 | once | - | TRBV11-2
TGCGCCAGCAGCCAAGTTCGATCGACTAGCGGGAGAGCCTACGAGCAGTACTTC | CASSQVRSTSGRAYEQYF | TRBJ2-7 | - | TRBD2 | TRBV4-1
TGTGCCAGCAGCCCGAAGTCAGTGCTGGGGACCCAGTACTTC | CASSPKSVLGTQYF | TRBJ2-5 | - | - | TRBV5-6
TGTGCCAGCTCACCACCAAGGGGGAGGGGATCCTACAATGAGCAGTTCTTC | CASSPPRGRGSYNEQFF | TRBJ2-1 | - | - | TRBV18
TGTGCCAGCTCCCAGACCGAGACAGATACGCAGTATTTT | CASSQTETDTQYF | TRBJ2-3 | - | - | TRBV18
TGCGCCAGCAGCTTGGGTGTAACCAGCACAGATACGCAGTATTTT | CASSLGVTSTDTQYF | TRBJ2-3 | - | - | TRBV5-1
TGTGCCAGCAGCCTAGGACGGAATAGCAATCAGCCCCAGCATTTT | CASSLGRNSNQPQHF | TRBJ1-5 | - | - | TRBV7-2
TGTGCCTGGAGTGACCAATCTTGGGACTACGAGCAGTACTTC | CAWSDQSWDYEQYF | TRBJ2-7 | - | - | TRBV30
TGTGCCATCAGTGGCCAACAGGGTATCGGGGGTACTGAAGCTTTCTTT | CAISGQQGIGGTEAFF | TRBJ1-1 | - | - | TRBV10-3
TGCGCCAGCAGTTGGCGGGGACGTTCCGAACCCCAGCATTTT | CASSWRGRSEPQHF | TRBJ1-5 | few | - | TRBV27
TGTGCCAGCAGTTACAGAGGTCAGGATACGCAGTATTTT | CASSYRGQDTQYF | TRBJ2-3 | once | - | TRBV6-5
TGTGCCAGCAGGAGGGCCAATGAGCAGTTCTTC | CASRRANEQFF | TRBJ2-1 | once | - | TRBV25-1
TGTGCCAGCAGCACCGAACAGGGGGCCGACGAGCAGTACTTC | CASSTEQGADEQYF | TRBJ2-7 | - | TRBD1 | TRBV7-2
TGTGCCAGCAGTGCTGGAACCTCCCGTGGAGATACGCAGTATTTT | CASSAGTSRGDTQYF | TRBJ2-3 | - | - | TRBV25-1
TGTGCCACCGCCGGGAGCACAGATACGCAGTATTTT | CATAGSTDTQYF | TRBJ2-3 | - | - | TRBV11-1
TGTGCCAGTAGTCTGACCGGGACTCCAGCAGAGACCCAGTACTTC | CASSLTGTPAETQYF | TRBJ2-5 | - | - | TRBV19
TGTGCCAGCAGCTATGGCAGGGGGGACTACGAGCAGTACTTC | CASSYGRGDYEQYF | TRBJ2-7 | - | - | TRBV9
TGTGCCAGTAGTATGGTTAACAGACGAGAGACCCAGTACTTC | CASSMVNRRETQYF | TRBJ2-5 | - | - | TRBV19
TGCAGCGTTGAGGGGACAACTAATGAAAAACTGTTTTTT | CSVEGTTNEKLFF | TRBJ1-4 | - | - | TRBV29-1
TGTGCCAGCAGCTTATCCGGACAGGGCGCAGATACGCAGTATTTT | CASSLSGQGADTQYF | TRBJ2-3 | - | TRBD1 | TRBV7-9
TGTGCCAGCAGTGAAAAGGGGGCGGAGCTCTACGAGCAGTACTTC | CASSEKGAELYEQYF | TRBJ2-7 | - | TRBD1 | TRBV25-1
TGTGCCAGCAGCCCTGGGGACCTCTCTCGGGAAGAGACCCAGTACTTC | CASSPGDLSREETQYF | TRBJ2-5 | - | - | TRBV11-2
TGTGCCAGCTCACCGTTGAACAGGGCTAATGAAAAACTGTTTTTT | CASSPLNRANEKLFF | TRBJ1-4 | - | - | TRBV18
TGCGCCAGCAGCCGGAGGGGGTCAAGAGAGGACACTGAAGCTTTCTTT | CASSRRGSREDTEAFF | TRBJ1-1 | - | - | TRBV5-1
TGTGCCAGCAGTTCTGAGCGGCCCACAGATACGCAGTATTTT | CASSSERPTDTQYF | TRBJ2-3 | - | - | TRBV27
TGTGCCAGCAGTGATTGGGGAAACTACGAGCAGTACTTC | CASSDWGNYEQYF | TRBJ2-7 | - | - | TRBV6-1
TGTGCCAGCAGCTTAGGACATCGGGACACCGGGGAGCTGTTTTTT | CASSLGHRDTGELFF | TRBJ2-2 | - | - | TRBV7-2
TGTGCCAGCAGCTTAGGTGGTAGCGGGAGTGAGACCCAGTACTTC | CASSLGGSGSETQYF | TRBJ2-5 | - | TRBD2 | TRBV7-9
TGTGCCAGTAGCCCTAGCGGGAGGGCGGGAGATACGCAGTATTTT | CASSPSGRAGDTQYF | TRBJ2-3 | - | TRBD2 | TRBV19
TGTGCCAGCAGCTTAAACGGGGGTGGACAAGAGACCCAGTACTTC | CASSLNGGGQETQYF | TRBJ2-5 | - | - | TRBV7-3
TGTGCCAGCAGCACAGGGGGCGGCGGATATGGCTACACCTTC | CASSTGGGGYGYTF | TRBJ1-2 | - | TRBD1 | TRBV7-9
TGTGCCAGCAGTTTATCGCAGGGGGTGGGCTATGGCTACACCTTC | CASSLSQGVGYGYTF | TRBJ1-2 | - | TRBD1 | TRBV28
TGTGCCAGCAGTTTCCGGGACAGACGGAATGAGCAGTTCTTC | CASSFRDRRNEQFF | TRBJ2-1 | - | TRBD1 | TRBV28
TGCGCCAGCAGCTTGGCCCAGGGGGGAACCTCCCACGAGCAGTACTTC | CASSLAQGGTSHEQYF | TRBJ2-7 | - | - | TRBV5-1
TGTGCCTGGAGTGCAGGGCTTCCCTACAATGAGCAGTTCTTC | CAWSAGLPYNEQFF | TRBJ2-1 | - | - | TRBV30
TGTGCCAGCAGGCGACAGGGCGGAACCGGGGAGCTGTTTTTT | CASRRQGGTGELFF | TRBJ2-2 | - | TRBD1 | TRBV6-1
TGTGCCACCCAGGAGGGGAACTATGGCTACACCTTC | CATQEGNYGYTF | TRBJ1-2 | - | - | TRBV28
TGTGCCAGCAGCCAGACTAGCGGGAGAACAGATACGCAGTATTTT | CASSQTSGRTDTQYF | TRBJ2-3 | - | TRBD2 | TRBV7-3
TGTGCCGGGCAATGGGCCCTATACAATGAGCAGTTCTTC | CAGQWALYNEQFF | TRBJ2-1 | - | - | TRBV28
TGTGCCAGCAGCTCCAACCCGGGGGGCCAAGAGACCCAGTACTTC | CASSSNPGGQETQYF | TRBJ2-5 | - | TRBD2 | TRBV5-4
TGTGCCAGTAGTATATTCTCGGGAGCTGTAAACTATGGCTACACCTTC | CASSIFSGAVNYGYTF | TRBJ1-2 | once | - | TRBV19
TGTGCCAGCAGATTCACAGGGGGGGACCCAGATACGCAGTATTTT | CASRFTGGDPDTQYF | TRBJ2-3 | once | - | TRBV6-6
TGTGCCAGCAGTTACTCGGTAGTCAAGACCCAGTACTTC | CASSYSVVKTQYF | TRBJ2-5 | - | - | TRBV6-5
TGTGCCAGCAGTTCGATGGAGGGGGCCTACGAGCAGTACTTC | CASSSMEGAYEQYF | TRBJ2-7 | once | - | TRBV6-5
TGTGCCAGCAGTTCCAAGGACAGGGGGGTTGCAACTAATGAAAAACTGTTTTTT | CASSSKDRGVATNEKLFF | TRBJ1-4 | - | TRBD1 | TRBV27
TGCGCCAGCAGCTTAAGGGGGAGTGAGACAGATACGCAGTATTTT | CASSLRGSETDTQYF | TRBJ2-3 | - | - | TRBV5-1
TGTGCCTGGAAAAGGGGGACTGAAGCTTTCTTT | CAWKRGTEAFF | TRBJ1-1 | - | - | TRBV30
TGTGCCAGCAGCCCGTCGTACACCTACGAGCAGTACTTC | CASSPSYTYEQYF | TRBJ2-7 | - | - | TRBV7-2
TGTGATCTTAACACTGAAGCTTTCTTT | CDLNTEAFF | TRBJ1-1 | - | - | TRBV12-5
TGTGCCAGCAGTGACTCGGCGGGAGGGGGGAATGAGCAGTTCTTC | CASSDSAGGGNEQFF | TRBJ2-1 | few | TRBD2 | TRBV6-4
TGTGCCAGCAGTTTAAATTTGGGCTCTGGCTACACCTTC | CASSLNLGSGYTF | TRBJ1-2 | - | - | TRBV27
TGTGCCGGCAAAACGAGCAATCAGCCCCAGCATTTT | CAGKTSNQPQHF | TRBJ1-5 | few | - | TRBV28